This T cell receptor (beta chain) was profiled in a study of PD-1 blockade in classical Hodgkin lymphoma. Study details: Intravenous infusions of nivolumab 3 mg/kg reached patients every 2 weeks. Overall study findings and caveats: Newly diagnosed and completely responding patients shared comparable baseline diversity. Compared with baseline, CD4+ but not CD8+ TCR diversity had risen significantly by C4D1.

A remark on this clone: Its matching antigen is unknown. At the DNA level, this CDR3 is encoded by other sequences in the same sample as well.

V dropped 3 bases and J dropped 2 bases, with 11 bases sitting between them. Germline-derived CDR1 and CDR2 are KGHSH and LQKENI. The CDR3 loop spans 14 amino acids. All trial patients relapsed after autologous stem cell transplantation. The assay was immunoSEQ multiplex PCR, and TCRdb's table has in-frame clones only and misses some. The sample carries roughly 97,000 clones, approximately 80% recorded once. This receptor was identified in a human donor with classical Hodgkin lymphoma. Sample: peripheral blood mononuclear cells (PBMCs), taken at baseline. The V call is TRBV18, the J call TRBJ2-7; D is possibly TRBD2 (6 bases). CDR3 sequence (DNA): TGTGCCAGCTCACCGGGCGGGATCCCCTACGAGCAGTACTTC. Amino acid sequence: CASSPGGIPYEQYF. Filled out from reference TRBV18 and TRBJ2-7, the complete variable domain reads NAGVMQNPRHLVRRRGQEARLRCSPMKGHSHVYWYRQLPEEGLKFMVYLQKENIIDESGMPKERFSAEFPKEGPSILRIQQVVRGDSAAYFCASSPGGIPYEQYFGPGTRLTVT.